Listed below are T cell receptor beta chains from one sample, sequenced in a study of cytomegalovirus exposure and HLA in healthy donors. The protocol was immunoSEQ multiplex PCR, while the TCRdb copy is restricted to in-frame clones and leaves out a portion. The top ten hold over 2% of the sample, which has about 130,000 clones, roughly 80% seen once. The source material was PBMCs. The receptors stem from a woman aged 35 to 49 in good health and CMV-seropositive. Both conserved end residues are part of each CDR3. A D gene is named only where the DNA matches it firmly. Some rows mark clone size as missing; the rest say once, few, many or name a class of expanded clone.

D: TRBD2
V: TRBV11-2
J: TRBJ2-7
size: -
DNA: TGTGCCAGCAGCCCCGGACTAGCGGGAGGCCGGGACGAGCAGTACTTC
CDR3: CASSPGLAGGRDEQYF

D: TRBD1
V: TRBV7-2
J: TRBJ2-7
size: -
DNA: TGTGCCAGCAGCTTTAAAGGACAGGGGTCCTACGAGCAGTACTTC
CDR3: CASSFKGQGSYEQYF

D: -
V: TRBV5-6
J: TRBJ1-1
size: -
DNA: TGTGCCAGCAGCTTGGTCACAGGCCGGAACACTGAAGCTTTCTTT
CDR3: CASSLVTGRNTEAFF

D: TRBD1
V: TRBV19
J: TRBJ1-1
size: -
DNA: TGTGCCAGCTACAGGGGGAGGAACACTGAAGCTTTCTTT
CDR3: CASYRGRNTEAFF

D: -
V: TRBV28
J: TRBJ2-7
size: -
DNA: TGTGCCAGCAGTTCCCCACGCGGAGGACCCTACGAGCAGTACTTC
CDR3: CASSSPRGGPYEQYF

D: TRBD1
V: TRBV7-2
J: TRBJ1-1
size: -
DNA: TGTGCCAGCAGCTTAGGCGTGGACAGGATTTACACTGAAGCTTTCTTT
CDR3: CASSLGVDRIYTEAFF

D: -
V: TRBV28
J: TRBJ1-1
size: -
DNA: TGTGCCAGCAGTCCGTCGACAGTGAACACTGAAGCTTTCTTT
CDR3: CASSPSTVNTEAFF

D: -
V: TRBV11-2
J: TRBJ1-2
size: -
DNA: TGTGCCAGCAGCTTAGATCCGGCAGGGTCCCTTCGGGGCTACACCTTC
CDR3: CASSLDPAGSLRGYTF

D: -
V: TRBV4-1
J: TRBJ2-7
size: -
DNA: TGCGCCAGCAGCGAAGGGGCCCGGGGATCATCCTACGAGCAGTACTTC
CDR3: CASSEGARGSSYEQYF

D: -
V: TRBV7-2
J: TRBJ2-3
size: few
DNA: TGTGCCAGCAGCCACGACTCAACCGATACGCAGTATTTT
CDR3: CASSHDSTDTQYF

D: -
V: TRBV7-9
J: TRBJ1-1
size: -
DNA: TGTGCCAGCAGCTTAGACAGGAACACTGAAGCTTTCTTT
CDR3: CASSLDRNTEAFF

D: TRBD2
V: TRBV28
J: TRBJ2-1
size: -
DNA: TGTGCCAGCAGTTTACGGGGGGTCGCCTACAATGAGCAGTTCTTC
CDR3: CASSLRGVAYNEQFF

D: -
V: TRBV10-3
J: TRBJ1-1
size: -
DNA: TGTGCCATCAGTGAGTCGAAACCGGGCGGGGTCACTGAAGCTTTCTTT
CDR3: CAISESKPGGVTEAFF

D: TRBD2
V: TRBV5-1
J: TRBJ2-3
size: -
DNA: TGCGCCAGCAGCTTTCGGACTAGCGGGTATAGTACAGATACGCAGTATTTT
CDR3: CASSFRTSGYSTDTQYF

D: -
V: TRBV5-6
J: TRBJ2-6
size: -
DNA: TGTGCCAGCAGCTTCTGGGGAGCTGGGGCCAACGTCCTGACTTTC
CDR3: CASSFWGAGANVLTF

D: -
V: TRBV11-2
J: TRBJ1-2
size: -
DNA: TGTGCCAGCAGCTTAGATATGGGGGAGGAAGGCTACACCTTC
CDR3: CASSLDMGEEGYTF

D: TRBD1
V: TRBV5-1
J: TRBJ1-1
size: -
DNA: TGCGCCAGCAGCGACAGGGGTGGGGTGAACACTGAAGCTTTCTTT
CDR3: CASSDRGGVNTEAFF

D: TRBD1
V: TRBV19
J: TRBJ1-4
size: -
DNA: TGTGCCAGTAGTATATGGACAGGGGGTAATGAAAAACTGTTTTTT
CDR3: CASSIWTGGNEKLFF

D: TRBD1
V: TRBV6-5
J: TRBJ1-2
size: -
DNA: TGTGCCAGCAGGCCCGAGGACAGGGATGTTGCGGGCTACACCTTC
CDR3: CASRPEDRDVAGYTF

D: TRBD2
V: TRBV27
J: TRBJ2-7
size: -
DNA: TGTGCCAGCAGTTTAACCTTCCCCATAGCGGGGGGTTCTTACGAGCAGTACTTC
CDR3: CASSLTFPIAGGSYEQYF

D: TRBD1
V: TRBV28
J: TRBJ2-7
size: few
DNA: TGTGCCAGCAGTACTCCCGGGACAGGGGCTGACGAGCAGTACTTC
CDR3: CASSTPGTGADEQYF

D: -
V: TRBV9
J: TRBJ2-1
size: -
DNA: TGTGCCAGCAGCGTAAGATTAGCGGAAACCTACAATGAGCAGTTCTTC
CDR3: CASSVRLAETYNEQFF

D: TRBD1
V: TRBV11-2
J: TRBJ2-1
size: -
DNA: TGTGCCAGCAGGTGGACAGGGGGCTACAATGAGCAGTTCTTC
CDR3: CASRWTGGYNEQFF

D: TRBD1
V: TRBV2
J: TRBJ1-5
size: -
DNA: TGTGCCAGCAGCCCTGGACAGGGCAATCAGCCCCAGCATTTT
CDR3: CASSPGQGNQPQHF

D: -
V: TRBV6-1
J: TRBJ2-2
size: -
DNA: TGTGCCAGCAAACCCGGGTCCCTCGCCGGGGAGCTGTTTTTT
CDR3: CASKPGSLAGELFF

D: TRBD1
V: TRBV14
J: TRBJ2-7
size: -
DNA: TGTGCCAGCAGCCGGACAGGGGCCTACGAGCAGTACTTC
CDR3: CASSRTGAYEQYF

D: -
V: TRBV6-1
J: TRBJ2-1
size: -
DNA: TGTGCCAGCACCCTAGGGGGTAGCTCCTACAATGAGCAGTTCTTC
CDR3: CASTLGGSSYNEQFF

D: -
V: TRBV4-1
J: TRBJ2-7
size: -
DNA: TGCGCCAGCAGCCACCCAGGGCGGGGTATCTACGAGCAGTACTTC
CDR3: CASSHPGRGIYEQYF

D: TRBD1
V: TRBV6-5
J: TRBJ1-1
size: -
DNA: TGTGCCAGCAGTTTCACCCGACAGGGTCCTTTCTTT
CDR3: CASSFTRQGPFF

D: -
V: TRBV14
J: TRBJ1-1
size: few
DNA: TGTGCCAGCAGCCACACCACAGGGAACACTGAAGCTTTCTTT
CDR3: CASSHTTGNTEAFF

D: TRBD1
V: TRBV5-6
J: TRBJ2-1
size: -
DNA: TGTGCCAGCAGCTCCGTAGGGGACAGGCGCTCCTCAATCTACAATGAGCAGTTCTTC
CDR3: CASSSVGDRRSSIYNEQFF

D: TRBD2
V: TRBV4-1
J: TRBJ2-7
size: once
DNA: TGCGCCAGCAGCCAAGATCCATCTAGCGGGAGACCGCAGCAGTACTTC
CDR3: CASSQDPSSGRPQQYF